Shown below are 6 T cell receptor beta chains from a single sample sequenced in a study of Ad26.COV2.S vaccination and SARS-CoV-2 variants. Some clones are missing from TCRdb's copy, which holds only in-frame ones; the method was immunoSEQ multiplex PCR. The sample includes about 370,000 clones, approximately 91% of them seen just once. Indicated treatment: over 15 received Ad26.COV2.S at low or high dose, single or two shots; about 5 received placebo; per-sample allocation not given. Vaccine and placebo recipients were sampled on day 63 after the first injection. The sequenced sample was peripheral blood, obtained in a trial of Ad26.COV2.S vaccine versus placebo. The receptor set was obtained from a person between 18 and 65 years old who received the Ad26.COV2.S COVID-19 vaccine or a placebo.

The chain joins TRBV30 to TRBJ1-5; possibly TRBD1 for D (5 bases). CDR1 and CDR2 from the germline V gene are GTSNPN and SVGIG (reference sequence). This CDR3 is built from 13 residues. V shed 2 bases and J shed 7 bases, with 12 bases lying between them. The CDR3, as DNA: TGTGCCTGGAGTTTCCAGGGAGTCCAGCCCCAGCATTTT. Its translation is CAWSFQGVQPQHF.

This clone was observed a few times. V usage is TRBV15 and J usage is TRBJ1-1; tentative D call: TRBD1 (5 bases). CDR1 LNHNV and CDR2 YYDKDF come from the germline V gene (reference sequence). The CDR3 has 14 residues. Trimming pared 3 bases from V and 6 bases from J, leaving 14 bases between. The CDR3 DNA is TGTGCCACCAGCAGGGCCGGGGCTGTGCCTGAAGCTTTCTTT. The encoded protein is CATSRAGAVPEAFF.

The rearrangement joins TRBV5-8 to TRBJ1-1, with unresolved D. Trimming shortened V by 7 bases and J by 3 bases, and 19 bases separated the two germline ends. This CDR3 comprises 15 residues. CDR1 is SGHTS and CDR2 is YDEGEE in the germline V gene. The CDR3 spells CASRSWHGPDTEAFF. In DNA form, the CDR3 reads TGTGCCAGCCGTTCTTGGCATGGTCCAGACACTGAAGCTTTCTTT.

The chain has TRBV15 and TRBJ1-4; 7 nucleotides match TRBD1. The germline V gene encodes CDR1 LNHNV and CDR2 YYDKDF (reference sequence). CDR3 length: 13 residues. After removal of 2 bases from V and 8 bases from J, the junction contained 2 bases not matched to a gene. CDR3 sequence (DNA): TGTGCCACCAGCAGACTCAGGGGGGAAAAACTGTTTTTT. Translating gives CATSRLRGEKLFF.

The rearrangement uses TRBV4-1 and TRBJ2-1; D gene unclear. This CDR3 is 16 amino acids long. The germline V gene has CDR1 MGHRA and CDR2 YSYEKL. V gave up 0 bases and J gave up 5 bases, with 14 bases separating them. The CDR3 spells CASSQDTQSQDNEQFF. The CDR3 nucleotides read TGCGCCAGCAGCCAAGATACCCAATCCCAGGACAATGAGCAGTTCTTC.

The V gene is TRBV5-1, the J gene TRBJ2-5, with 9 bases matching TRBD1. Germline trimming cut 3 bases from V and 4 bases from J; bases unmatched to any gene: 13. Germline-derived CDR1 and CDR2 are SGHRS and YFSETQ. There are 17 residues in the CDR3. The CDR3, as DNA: TGCGCCAGCAGCTCGCAGCCCAGGACAGGGGTGGGAGAGACCCAGTACTTC. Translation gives CASSSQPRTGVGETQYF.